These 15 T cell receptor beta chains originate from one sample sequenced in a study of blood T cell repertoires in COVID-19. Data came from immunoSEQ multiplex PCR; TCRdb stores just in-frame clones and leaves some out. The table has more than 85,000 clones, roughly 90% seen once; the top ten hold around 3%. The sample comprised peripheral blood. These receptors all stem from a woman at least 80 years old with acute or convalescent COVID-19.

This clone was detected once. CDR3 loop: CAIAGVLQETQYF. The CDR3, as DNA: TGTGCCATCGCCGGGGTCCTACAAGAGACCCAGTACTTC. This rearrangement joins TRBV10-3 to TRBJ2-5; TRBD2 is a possible D gene (5 bases). Per germline, CDR1 ENHRY and CDR2 SYGVKD. With 8 bases removed from V and 2 bases from J, the gap between germline ends came to 12 bases. The CDR3 consists of 13 residues.

CDR3 bases: TGCAGCGTTGAAAAGACAGTCAACTATGGCTACACCTTC. Residues: CSVEKTVNYGYTF. This rearrangement joins TRBV29-1 to TRBJ1-2, with D perhaps matching TRBD1 (5 bases). V dropped 2 bases and J dropped 2 bases, with 9 bases sitting between them. The CDR3 totals 13 residues. CDR1 SQVTM and CDR2 ANQGSEA come from the germline V gene.

The V gene is TRBV25-1, the J gene TRBJ1-2; 8 nucleotides match TRBD1. CDR3 size: 14 residues. After removal of 6 bases from V and 3 bases from J, the junction contained 6 bases not matched to a gene. Germline CDR1 reads MGHDK; CDR2 reads SYGVNS. The CDR3 is CASSRTGMDYGYTF. The CDR3 DNA reads TGTGCCAGCAGCCGGACAGGGATGGACTATGGCTACACCTTC.

The chain is built from TRBV6-1 and TRBJ2-3; D perhaps matches TRBD2 (6 bases). The CDR3 totals 14 residues. V gave up 0 bases and J gave up 4 bases, with 8 bases separating them. Per the germline V gene, CDR1 is MNHNS and CDR2 is SASEGT. DNA for the CDR3: TGTGCCAGCAGTGAAGCGGGGGGTGCAGATACGCAGTATTTT. It translates to CASSEAGGADTQYF.

The chain combines TRBV4-1 with TRBJ2-7; a possible D gene is TRBD1 (7 bases). Trimming pared 0 bases from V and 5 bases from J, leaving 17 bases between. The CDR3 spans 16 residues. The germline CDR1 and CDR2 sequences are MGHRA and YSYEKL. The CDR3 DNA reads as TGCGCCAGCAGCCAAGACGGCAGGGGGGCGGGTCACGAGCAGTACTTC. The encoded protein is CASSQDGRGAGHEQYF.

A few counts support this clone. The chain couples TRBV5-1 to TRBJ1-4, with TRBD1 matching 9 bases. V lost 4 bases, J lost 8 bases, and 3 bases stayed unmatched. The CDR3 is made up of 13 amino acids. Germline V lookup: CDR1 SGHRS, CDR2 YFSETQ. The CDR3 DNA is TGCGCCAGCAGCGACGGGACAGGGGAAAAACTGTTTTTT. Translation gives CASSDGTGEKLFF.

The chain carries TRBV18 and TRBJ2-3, with D possibly TRBD2 on 6 matching bases. The CDR3 contains 19 residues. V was cut by 6 bases and J by 0 bases, with 25 bases left in between. CDR1 is KGHSH, CDR2 LQKENI, per germline. CDR3 in DNA: TGTGCCAGCTCCCCGGACGTACGAATAGCGGTTTCTAGCACAGATACGCAGTATTTT. This encodes CASSPDVRIAVSSTDTQYF.

The rearrangement uses TRBV19 and TRBJ1-1, with TRBD1 matching 8 bases. V gave up 6 bases and J gave up 11 bases; unmatched junction bases: 8. Germline CDR1 and CDR2: LNHDA and SQIVND (reference sequence). The CDR3 is made up of 12 amino acids. CDR3 bases: TGTGCCAGTAGCAGGGGGCCGGTTAGCGCTTTCTTT. Its translation: CASSRGPVSAFF.

The chain carries TRBV18 and TRBJ2-2, with D possibly TRBD1 on 5 matching bases. Germline values: CDR1 KGHSH, CDR2 LQKENI. V was shortened by 0 bases and J by 2 bases, with 10 bases between the two germline ends. The CDR3 extends over 16 amino acids. The CDR3 nucleotides are TGTGCCAGCTCACCACCCTCCCGGACAAACACCGGGGAGCTGTTTTTT. Its translation is CASSPPSRTNTGELFF.

This rearrangement joins TRBV2 to TRBJ1-3, with 9 nucleotides matching TRBD1. Germline V gene lookup returns CDR1 SNHLY and CDR2 FYNNEI. After removal of 7 bases from V and 8 bases from J, the junction contained 3 bases not matched to a gene. CDR3 size: 12 residues. The CDR3 sequence is CASNRDRDTIYF. The CDR3 bases are TGTGCCAGCAATAGGGACAGGGACACCATATATTTT.

The chain joins TRBV7-9 to TRBJ2-2, with unresolved D. Trimming took off 5 bases at V and 5 bases at J, with 12 bases between the two ends. The germline V gene has CDR1 SEHNR and CDR2 FQNEAQ (reference sequence). The CDR3 runs to 14 residues. CDR3 nucleotides: TGTGCCAGCAGCATTTATGACGGGACCGGGGAGCTGTTTTTT. It encodes CASSIYDGTGELFF.

This chain uses TRBV7-2 with TRBJ1-2, with D perhaps TRBD1 (6 bases). CDR1 and CDR2 from the germline V gene are SGHTA and FQGNSA. This CDR3 has 15 amino acids. Trimming took 2 bases from V and 0 from J, leaving 10 bases between them. The CDR3 DNA follows: TGTGCCAGCAGCTTACAGGGGACCGCTAACTATGGCTACACCTTC. It specifies CASSLQGTANYGYTF.

This rearrangement joins TRBV2 to TRBJ1-5; TRBD1 agrees at 9 bases. V gave up 0 bases and J gave up 1 base; unmatched junction bases: 4. This CDR3 has 17 amino acids. CDR1 is SNHLY and CDR2 is FYNNEI in the germline V gene. CDR3 coding DNA: TGTGCCAGCAGTGAAGCGCTTGGGACAGGGAGCAATCAGCCCCAGCATTTT. Translation gives CASSEALGTGSNQPQHF.

The chain is built from TRBV28 and TRBJ1-5, with D uncertain. Between the trimmed V and J ends, which lost 3 bases and 5 bases, there was a span of 5 bases. Looked up from germline, CDR1 is MDHEN and CDR2 is SYDVKM. There are 12 residues in the CDR3. CDR3 nucleotides: TGTGCCAGCAGTTTCCCCTATCAGCCCCAGCATTTT. Amino acids: CASSFPYQPQHF.

The gene calls are TRBV28 and TRBJ2-5; 7 positions agree with TRBD2. The CDR3 is 15 amino acids. Losses at the gene ends were 0 bases for V and 4 bases for J; bases not matched to a gene: 5. The germline gives CDR1 MDHEN, CDR2 SYDVKM. For the CDR3, the DNA is TGTGCCAGCAGTTTATGGGCGGGAGAAAGAGAGACCCAGTACTTC. Its protein is CASSLWAGERETQYF.